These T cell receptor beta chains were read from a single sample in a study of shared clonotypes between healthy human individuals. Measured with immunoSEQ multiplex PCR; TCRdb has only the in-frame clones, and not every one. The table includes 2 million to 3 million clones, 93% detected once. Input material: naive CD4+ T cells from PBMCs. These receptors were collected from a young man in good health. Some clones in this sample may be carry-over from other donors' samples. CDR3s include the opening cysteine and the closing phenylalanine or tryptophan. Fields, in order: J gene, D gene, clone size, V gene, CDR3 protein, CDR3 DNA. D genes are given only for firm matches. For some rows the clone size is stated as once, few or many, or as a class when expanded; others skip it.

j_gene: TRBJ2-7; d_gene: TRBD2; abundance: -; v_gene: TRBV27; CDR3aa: CASSSGWTSGFYEQYF; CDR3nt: TGTGCCAGCAGTTCAGGGTGGACTAGCGGATTTTACGAGCAGTACTTC
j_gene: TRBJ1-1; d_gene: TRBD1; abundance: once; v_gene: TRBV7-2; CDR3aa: CASSFRQGGEAFF; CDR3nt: TGTGCCAGCAGCTTCCGGCAGGGGGGGGAAGCTTTCTTT
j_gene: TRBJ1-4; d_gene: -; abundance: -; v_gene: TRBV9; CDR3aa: CASSVGTVSNEKLFF; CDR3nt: TGTGCCAGCAGCGTAGGGACAGTCTCTAATGAAAAACTGTTTTTT
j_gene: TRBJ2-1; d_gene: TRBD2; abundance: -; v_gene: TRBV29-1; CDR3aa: CSVEVSGGAEQFF; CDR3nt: TGCAGCGTTGAGGTTAGCGGGGGGGCTGAGCAGTTCTTC
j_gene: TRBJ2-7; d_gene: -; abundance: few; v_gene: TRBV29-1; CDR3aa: CSVDDSYEQYF; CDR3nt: TGCAGCGTGGACGACAGCTACGAGCAGTACTTC
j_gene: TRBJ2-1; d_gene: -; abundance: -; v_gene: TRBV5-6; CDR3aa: CASSLMDFNDEQFF; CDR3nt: TGTGCCAGCAGCCTTATGGACTTCAACGATGAGCAGTTCTTC
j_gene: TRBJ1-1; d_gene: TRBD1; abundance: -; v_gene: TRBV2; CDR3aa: CASSPPQGAHTEAFF; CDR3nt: TGTGCCAGCAGTCCCCCACAGGGGGCTCATACTGAAGCTTTCTTT
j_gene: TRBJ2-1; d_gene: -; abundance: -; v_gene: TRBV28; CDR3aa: CASSAYGGFLNEQFF; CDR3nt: TGTGCCAGCAGCGCCTATGGGGGTTTTTTGAATGAGCAGTTCTTC
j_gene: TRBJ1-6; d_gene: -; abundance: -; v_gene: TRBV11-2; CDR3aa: CASTHKEDGYSYNSPLHF; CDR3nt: TGTGCCAGCACCCATAAAGAGGACGGGTATTCTTATAATTCACCCCTCCACTTT
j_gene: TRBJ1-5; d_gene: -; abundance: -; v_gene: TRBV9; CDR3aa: CASNSGGYSNQPQHF; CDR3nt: TGTGCCAGCAATTCGGGGGGATATAGCAATCAGCCCCAGCATTTT
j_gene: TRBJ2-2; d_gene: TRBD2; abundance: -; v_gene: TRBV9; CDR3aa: CASSDPSGRASGELFF; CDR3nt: TGTGCCAGCAGCGACCCTAGCGGGAGGGCCAGCGGGGAGCTGTTTTTT
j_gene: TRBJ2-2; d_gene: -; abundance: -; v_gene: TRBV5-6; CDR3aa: CASRKGTGELFF; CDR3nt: TGTGCCAGCAGAAAGGGCACCGGGGAGCTGTTTTTT
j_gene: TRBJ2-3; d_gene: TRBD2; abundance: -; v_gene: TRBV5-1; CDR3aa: CASSLDSGGTTDTQYF; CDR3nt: TGCGCCAGCAGCTTGGACTCGGGAGGCACCACAGATACGCAGTATTTT
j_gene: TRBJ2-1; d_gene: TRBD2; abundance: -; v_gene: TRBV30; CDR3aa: CAWTGGSYNEQFF; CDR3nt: TGTGCCTGGACGGGAGGTTCCTACAATGAGCAGTTCTTC
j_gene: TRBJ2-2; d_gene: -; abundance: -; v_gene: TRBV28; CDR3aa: CASTPGGMNSGELFF; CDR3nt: TGTGCCAGCACCCCCGGGGGAATGAACTCCGGGGAGCTGTTTTTT
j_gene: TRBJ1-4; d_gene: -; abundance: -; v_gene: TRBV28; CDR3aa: CASGGDTEKLFF; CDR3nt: TGTGCCAGCGGGGGGGACACAGAAAAACTGTTTTTT
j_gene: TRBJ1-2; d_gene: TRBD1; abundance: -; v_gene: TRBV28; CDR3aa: CASSFRGNYGYTF; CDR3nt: TGTGCCAGCAGTTTCAGGGGGAACTATGGCTACACCTTC
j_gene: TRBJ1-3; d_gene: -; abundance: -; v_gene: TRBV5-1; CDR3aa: CASSRTSSGNTIYF; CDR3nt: TGCGCCAGCAGTCGGACTAGCTCTGGAAACACCATATATTTT
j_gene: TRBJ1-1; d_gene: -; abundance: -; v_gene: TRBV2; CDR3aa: CASSRTNTEAFF; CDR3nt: TGTGCCAGCAGCAGGACGAACACTGAAGCTTTCTTT
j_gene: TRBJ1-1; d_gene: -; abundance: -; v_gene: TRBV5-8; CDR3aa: CASSFLYGTEAFF; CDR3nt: TGTGCCAGCAGCTTCCTTTACGGGACTGAAGCTTTCTTT
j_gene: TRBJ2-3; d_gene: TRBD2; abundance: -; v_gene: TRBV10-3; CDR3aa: CAISAGLAGGSDTQYF; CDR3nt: TGTGCCATCAGTGCGGGACTAGCGGGAGGAAGTGATACGCAGTATTTT
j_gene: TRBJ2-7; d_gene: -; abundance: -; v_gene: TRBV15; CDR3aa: CATSRTTGLSYEQYF; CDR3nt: TGTGCCACCAGCAGAACCACAGGGCTATCCTACGAGCAGTACTTC
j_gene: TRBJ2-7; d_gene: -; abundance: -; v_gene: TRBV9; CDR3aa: CASGTDAYEQYF; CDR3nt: TGTGCCAGCGGGACGGATGCCTACGAGCAGTACTTC
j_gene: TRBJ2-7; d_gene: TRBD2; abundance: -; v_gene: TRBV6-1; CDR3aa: CASGRDYTYEQYF; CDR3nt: TGTGCCAGCGGCAGGGACTACACCTACGAGCAGTACTTC
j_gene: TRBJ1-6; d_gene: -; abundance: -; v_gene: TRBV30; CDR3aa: CAWAVGHLGSPLHF; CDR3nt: TGTGCCTGGGCAGTGGGGCACCTCGGTTCACCCCTCCACTTT
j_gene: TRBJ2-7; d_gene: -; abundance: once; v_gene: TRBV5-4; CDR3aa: CASSPRGAGGHEQYF; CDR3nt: TGTGCCAGCAGCCCCCGAGGGGCAGGAGGCCACGAGCAGTACTTC
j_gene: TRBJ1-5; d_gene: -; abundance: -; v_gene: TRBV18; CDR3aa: CASSPQQDNNQPQHF; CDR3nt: TGTGCCAGCTCACCGCAACAGGACAACAATCAGCCCCAGCATTTT
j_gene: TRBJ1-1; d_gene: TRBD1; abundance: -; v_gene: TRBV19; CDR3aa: CASSRGHTEAFF; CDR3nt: TGTGCCAGTAGCAGGGGGCACACTGAAGCTTTCTTT
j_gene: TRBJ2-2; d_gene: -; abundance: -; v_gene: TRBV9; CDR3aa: CASSVVGRAPGELFF; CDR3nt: TGTGCCAGCAGCGTAGTGGGTCGGGCCCCCGGGGAGCTGTTTTTT
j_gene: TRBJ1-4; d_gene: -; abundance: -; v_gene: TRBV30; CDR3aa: CAWRYGGRSNEKLFF; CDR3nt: TGTGCCTGGAGGTACGGGGGGAGGTCGAATGAAAAACTGTTTTTT
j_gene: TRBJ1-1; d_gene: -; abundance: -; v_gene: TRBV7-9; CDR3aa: CASSLGSRPIF; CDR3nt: TGTGCCAGCAGCTTAGGTTCTCGGCCTATCTTT
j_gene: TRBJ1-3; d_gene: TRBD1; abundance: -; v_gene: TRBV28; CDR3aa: CASSRTPGGENTIYF; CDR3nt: TGTGCCAGCAGTCGCACCCCAGGGGGCGAGAACACCATATATTTT
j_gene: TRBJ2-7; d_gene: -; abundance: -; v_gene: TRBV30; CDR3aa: CAWNRLISSEQYF; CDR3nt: TGTGCCTGGAATCGGCTCATAAGTTCCGAGCAGTACTTC
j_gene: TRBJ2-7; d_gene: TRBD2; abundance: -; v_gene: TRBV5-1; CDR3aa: CASSFRTSGYEQYF; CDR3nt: TGCGCCAGCAGCTTTAGGACTAGCGGCTACGAGCAGTACTTC
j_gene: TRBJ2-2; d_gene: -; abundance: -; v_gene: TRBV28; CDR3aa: CASSYDSLTGELFF; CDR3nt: TGTGCCAGCAGTTATGACAGCCTCACCGGGGAGCTGTTTTTT
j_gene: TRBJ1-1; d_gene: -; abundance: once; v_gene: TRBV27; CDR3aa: CASSLIRARATEAFF; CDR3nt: TGTGCCAGCAGTTTAATCCGGGCACGGGCCACTGAAGCTTTCTTT
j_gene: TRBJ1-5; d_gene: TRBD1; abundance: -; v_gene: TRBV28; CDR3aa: CASSYRDRGLRQPQHF; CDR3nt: TGTGCCAGCAGCTATAGAGACAGGGGGCTTCGGCAGCCCCAGCATTTT
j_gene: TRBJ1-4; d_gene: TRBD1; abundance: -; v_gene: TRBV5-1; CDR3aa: CASSSTGGSNEKLFF; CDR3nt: TGCGCCAGCAGCTCAACAGGGGGAAGTAATGAAAAACTGTTTTTT
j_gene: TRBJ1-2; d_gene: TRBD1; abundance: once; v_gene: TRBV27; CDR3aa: CASSPGGHTVYGYTF; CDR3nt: TGTGCCAGCAGTCCAGGGGGGCATACGGTTTATGGCTACACCTTC
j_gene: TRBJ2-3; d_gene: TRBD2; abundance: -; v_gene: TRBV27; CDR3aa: CASSLLLGAGTDTQYF; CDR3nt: TGTGCCAGCAGTTTATTATTGGGAGCGGGGACAGATACGCAGTATTTT
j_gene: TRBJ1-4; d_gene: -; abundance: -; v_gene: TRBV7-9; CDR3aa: CASSPRPSEQIGEKLFF; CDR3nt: TGTGCCAGCAGCCCGCGGCCGTCGGAGCAAATAGGTGAAAAACTGTTTTTT
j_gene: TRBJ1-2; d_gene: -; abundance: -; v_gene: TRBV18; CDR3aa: CASSPAGGPGGYTF; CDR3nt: TGTGCCAGCTCACCGGCCGGGGGCCCCGGAGGCTACACCTTC
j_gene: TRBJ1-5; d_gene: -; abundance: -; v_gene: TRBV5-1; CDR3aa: CASSFEGLWNQPQHF; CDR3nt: TGCGCCAGCAGCTTTGAAGGGCTTTGGAATCAGCCCCAGCATTTT
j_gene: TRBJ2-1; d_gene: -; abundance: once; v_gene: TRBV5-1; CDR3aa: CASSFPLPGTNEQFF; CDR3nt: TGCGCCAGCAGCTTCCCCCTGCCGGGGACAAATGAGCAGTTCTTC
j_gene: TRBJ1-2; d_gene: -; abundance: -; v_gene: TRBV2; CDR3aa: CASSEVGPGAIYGYTF; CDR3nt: TGTGCCAGCAGTGAAGTCGGGCCAGGGGCGATCTATGGCTACACCTTC
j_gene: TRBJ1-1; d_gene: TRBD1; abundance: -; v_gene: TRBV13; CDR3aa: CASSSSRRTGNTEAFF; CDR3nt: TGTGCCAGCAGCTCTAGCCGCAGGACAGGGAACACTGAAGCTTTCTTT
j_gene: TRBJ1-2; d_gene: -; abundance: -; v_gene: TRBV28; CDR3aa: CASSFGTGRVHGYTF; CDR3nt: TGTGCCAGCAGTTTCGGGACCGGCCGAGTCCATGGCTACACCTTC
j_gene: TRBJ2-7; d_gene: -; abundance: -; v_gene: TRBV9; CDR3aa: CASSPRFGASYEQYF; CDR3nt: TGTGCCAGCAGCCCCCGATTTGGGGCTAGCTACGAGCAGTACTTC
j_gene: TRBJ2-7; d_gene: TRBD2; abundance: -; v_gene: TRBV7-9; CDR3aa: CASSLPKGGRGEQYF; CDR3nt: TGTGCCAGCTCCCTTCCAAAGGGAGGGCGGGGGGAGCAGTACTTC
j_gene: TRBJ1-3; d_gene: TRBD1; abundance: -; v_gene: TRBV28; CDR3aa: CASSSQGAGGNTIYF; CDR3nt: TGTGCCAGCAGTTCCCAGGGGGCGGGGGGAAACACCATATATTTT